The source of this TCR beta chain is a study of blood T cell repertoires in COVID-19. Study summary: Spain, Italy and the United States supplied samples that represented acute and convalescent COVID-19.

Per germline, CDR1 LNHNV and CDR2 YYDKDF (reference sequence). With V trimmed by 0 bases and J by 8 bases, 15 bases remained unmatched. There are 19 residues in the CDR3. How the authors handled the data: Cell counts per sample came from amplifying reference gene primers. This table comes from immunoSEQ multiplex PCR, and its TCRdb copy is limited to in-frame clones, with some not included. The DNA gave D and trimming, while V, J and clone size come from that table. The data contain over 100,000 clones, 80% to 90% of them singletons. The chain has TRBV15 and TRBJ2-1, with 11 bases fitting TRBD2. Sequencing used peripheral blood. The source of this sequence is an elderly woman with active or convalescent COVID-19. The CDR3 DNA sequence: TGTGCCACCAGCAGAGATTTGTTTGAGTTAGGACTAGCGGGTCATGAGCAGTTCTTC. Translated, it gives CATSRDLFELGLAGHEQFF.